This TCR beta chain comes out of a study of OX40 agonist ivuxolimab in advanced cancers. Study overall: The dose of intravenous ivuxolimab that patients received every 2 weeks ranged from 0.01 to 10 mg/kg. The dose-escalation cohort was over 65% male, with a mean age of approximately 62 years, ranging roughly 23 to 90. Having had anti-PD-1, anti-PD-L1 or anti-CTLA-4 therapy before was allowed, and over 35% had some.

V shed 3 bases and J 1 base; nucleotides not matched to a gene: 4. This CDR3 spans 15 amino acids. Germline V gene sequence: CDR1 SGHRS, CDR2 YFSETQ. Assay used: immunoSEQ multiplex PCR; TCRdb lists only in-frame clones, some missing. The table has approximately 22,000 clones, around 84% seen once. The source was CD4+ or CD8+ T cells sorted from blood, collected in a trial of the OX40 agonist ivuxolimab. The TCR was taken from an adult with an advanced solid tumor such as melanoma, head and neck, liver or kidney cancer. J is TRBJ2-5 and V is TRBV5-1, with TRBD1 matching over 9 bases. The CDR3 DNA reads TGCGCCAGCAGCTCGGACAGGGGTGTCCAAGAGACCCAGTACTTC. It encodes CASSSDRGVQETQYF.